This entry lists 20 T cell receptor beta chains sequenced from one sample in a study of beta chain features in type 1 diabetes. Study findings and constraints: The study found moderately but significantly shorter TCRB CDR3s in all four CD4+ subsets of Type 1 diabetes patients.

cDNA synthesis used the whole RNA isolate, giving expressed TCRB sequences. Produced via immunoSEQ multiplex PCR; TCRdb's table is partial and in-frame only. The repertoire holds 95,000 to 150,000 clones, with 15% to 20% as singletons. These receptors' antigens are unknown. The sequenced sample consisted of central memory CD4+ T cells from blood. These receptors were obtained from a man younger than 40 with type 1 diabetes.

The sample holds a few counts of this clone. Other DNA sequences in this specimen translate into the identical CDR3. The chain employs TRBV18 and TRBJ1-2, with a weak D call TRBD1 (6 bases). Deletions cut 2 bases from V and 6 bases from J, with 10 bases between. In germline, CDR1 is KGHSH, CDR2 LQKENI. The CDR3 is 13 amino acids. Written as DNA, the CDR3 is TGTGCCAGCTCACCAGCAGGGGTGGATGGCTACACCTTC. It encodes CASSPAGVDGYTF.

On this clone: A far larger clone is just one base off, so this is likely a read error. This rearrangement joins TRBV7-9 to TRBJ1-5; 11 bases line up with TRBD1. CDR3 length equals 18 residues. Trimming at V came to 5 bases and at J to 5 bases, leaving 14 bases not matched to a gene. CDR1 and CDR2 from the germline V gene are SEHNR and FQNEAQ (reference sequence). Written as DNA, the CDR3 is TGTGCCAGCAGCCCAATACGATCGGACAGGGGGCGTGATCAGCCCCAGCATTTT. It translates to CASSPIRSDRGRDQPQHF.

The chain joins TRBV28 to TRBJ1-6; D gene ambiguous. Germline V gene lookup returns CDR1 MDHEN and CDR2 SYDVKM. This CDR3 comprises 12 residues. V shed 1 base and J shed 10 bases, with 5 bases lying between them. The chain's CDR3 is CASSLYSSPLHF. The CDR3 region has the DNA TGTGCCAGCAGTTTATACAGCTCACCCCTCCACTTT.

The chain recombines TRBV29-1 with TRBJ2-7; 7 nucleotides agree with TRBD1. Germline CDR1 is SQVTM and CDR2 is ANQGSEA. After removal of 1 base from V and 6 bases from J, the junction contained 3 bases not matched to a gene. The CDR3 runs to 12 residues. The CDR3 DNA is TGCAGCGTTGAAGGTGACAGGGTCGAGCAGTACTTC. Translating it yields CSVEGDRVEQYF.

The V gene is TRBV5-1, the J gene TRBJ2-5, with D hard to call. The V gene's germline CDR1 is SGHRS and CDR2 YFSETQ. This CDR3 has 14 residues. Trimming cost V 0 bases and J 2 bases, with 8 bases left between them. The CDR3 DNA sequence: TGCGCCAGCAGCTTGGGTCCAGAACAAGAGACCCAGTACTTC. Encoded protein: CASSLGPEQETQYF.

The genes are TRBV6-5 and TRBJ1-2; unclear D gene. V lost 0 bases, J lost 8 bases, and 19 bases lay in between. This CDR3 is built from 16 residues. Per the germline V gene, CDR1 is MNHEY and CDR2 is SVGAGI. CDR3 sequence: CASSYSKSPPGWGYTF. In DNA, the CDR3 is TGTGCCAGCAGTTACTCGAAATCGCCACCCGGGTGGGGCTACACCTTC.

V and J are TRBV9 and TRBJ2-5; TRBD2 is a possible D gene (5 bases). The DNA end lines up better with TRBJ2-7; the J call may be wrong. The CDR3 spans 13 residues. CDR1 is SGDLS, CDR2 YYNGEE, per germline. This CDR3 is CASSPRGTYEQYF. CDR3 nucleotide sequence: TGTGCCAGCAGCCCGAGAGGGACCTACGAGCAGTACTTC.

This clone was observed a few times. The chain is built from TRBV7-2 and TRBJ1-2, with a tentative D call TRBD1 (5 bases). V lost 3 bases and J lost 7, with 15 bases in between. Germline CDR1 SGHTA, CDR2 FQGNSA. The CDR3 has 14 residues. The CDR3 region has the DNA TGTGCCAGCAGCTTGGAGGGGAGCTTGGGTGGCTACACCTTC. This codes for CASSLEGSLGGYTF.

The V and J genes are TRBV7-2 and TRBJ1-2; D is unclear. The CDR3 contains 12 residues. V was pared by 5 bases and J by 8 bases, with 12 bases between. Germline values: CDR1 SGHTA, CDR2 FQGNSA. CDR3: CASSPGVGGYTF. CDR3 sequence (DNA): TGTGCCAGCAGCCCCGGGGTCGGCGGCTACACCTTC.

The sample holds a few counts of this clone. The CDR3 spells CASGRDQGPGNTIYF. The CDR3 DNA follows: TGTGCCAGCGGAAGAGATCAGGGACCTGGAAACACCATATATTTT. The chain carries TRBV6-5 and TRBJ1-3; tentatively, D is TRBD1 (5 bases). The germline V gene encodes CDR1 MNHEY and CDR2 SVGAGI. V was cut by 8 bases and J by 2 bases, with 16 bases left in between. This CDR3 has 15 residues.

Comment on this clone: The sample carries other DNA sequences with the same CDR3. In DNA, the CDR3 is TGTGCCAGCAGTGCACTGAAGAGCACAGATACGCAGTATTTT. This sequence encodes CASSALKSTDTQYF. The rearrangement joins TRBV27 to TRBJ2-3; D uncertain. From germline, CDR1 is MNHEY and CDR2 SMNVEV (reference sequence). Between the trimmed V and J ends, which lost 5 bases and 0 bases, there was a span of 9 bases. This CDR3 has 14 amino acids.

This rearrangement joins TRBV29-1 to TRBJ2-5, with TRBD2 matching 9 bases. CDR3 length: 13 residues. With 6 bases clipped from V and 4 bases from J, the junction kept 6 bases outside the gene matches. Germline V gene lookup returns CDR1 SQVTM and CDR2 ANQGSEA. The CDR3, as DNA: TGCAGCGTGAGCGGGGGGTACGGAGAGACCCAGTACTTC. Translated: CSVSGGYGETQYF.

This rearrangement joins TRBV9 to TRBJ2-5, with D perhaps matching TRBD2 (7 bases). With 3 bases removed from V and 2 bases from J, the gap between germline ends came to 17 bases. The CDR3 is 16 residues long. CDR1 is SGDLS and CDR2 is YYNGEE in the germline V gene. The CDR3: CASSGSSGGPQETQYF. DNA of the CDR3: TGTGCCAGCAGCGGTAGTTCCGGGGGGCCGCAAGAGACCCAGTACTTC.

CDR3 nucleotides: TGTGCCAGCAGCGAAACCCCGGGACAGGTGATCTACGAGCAGTACTTC. It specifies CASSETPGQVIYEQYF. The chain has TRBV5-4 and TRBJ2-7, with TRBD1 identical over 8 bases. V dropped 4 bases and J dropped 3; count of bases not matched to a gene: 12. The CDR3 sequence is 16 residues long. Germline V gives CDR1 SGHNT, CDR2 YYREEE (reference sequence).

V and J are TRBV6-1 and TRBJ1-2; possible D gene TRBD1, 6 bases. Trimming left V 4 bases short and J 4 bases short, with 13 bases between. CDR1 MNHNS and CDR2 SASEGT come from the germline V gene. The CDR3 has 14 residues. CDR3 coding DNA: TGTGCCAGCAGTGTCCCCACAGGGACCTATGGCTACACCTTC. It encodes CASSVPTGTYGYTF.

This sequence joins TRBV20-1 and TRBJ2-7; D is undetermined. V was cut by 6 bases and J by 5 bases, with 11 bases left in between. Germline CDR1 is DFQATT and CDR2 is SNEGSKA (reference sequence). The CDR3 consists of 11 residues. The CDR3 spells CSAPLIHEQYF. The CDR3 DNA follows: TGCAGTGCCCCTCTAATACACGAGCAGTACTTC.

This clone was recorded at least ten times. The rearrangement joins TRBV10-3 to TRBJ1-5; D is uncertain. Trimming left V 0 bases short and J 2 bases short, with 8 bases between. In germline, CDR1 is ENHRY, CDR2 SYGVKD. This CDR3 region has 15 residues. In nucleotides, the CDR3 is TGTGCCATCAGTGAGTCTGTGGTCCGCAATCAGCCCCAGCATTTT. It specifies CAISESVVRNQPQHF.

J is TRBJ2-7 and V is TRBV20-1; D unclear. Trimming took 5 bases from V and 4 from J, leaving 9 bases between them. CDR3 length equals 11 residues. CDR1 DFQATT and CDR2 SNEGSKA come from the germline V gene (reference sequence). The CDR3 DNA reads TGCAGTGCTTCGACCGAATACGAGCAGTACTTC. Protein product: CSASTEYEQYF.

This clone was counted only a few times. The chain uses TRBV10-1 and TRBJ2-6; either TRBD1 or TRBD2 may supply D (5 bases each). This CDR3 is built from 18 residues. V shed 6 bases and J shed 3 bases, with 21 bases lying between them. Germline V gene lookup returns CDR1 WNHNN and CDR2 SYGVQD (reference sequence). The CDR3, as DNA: TGCGCCAGCAGGGAAACGAGCGGAGAGGGGAATGGGGCCAACGTCCTGACTTTC. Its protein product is CASRETSGEGNGANVLTF.

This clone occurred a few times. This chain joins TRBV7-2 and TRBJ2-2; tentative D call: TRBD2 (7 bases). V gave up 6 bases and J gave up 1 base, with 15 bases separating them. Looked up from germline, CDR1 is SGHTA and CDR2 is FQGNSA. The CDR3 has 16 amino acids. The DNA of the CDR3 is TGTGCCAGCAGACCCCTAAGGGGGGGGAACACCGGGGAGCTGTTTTTT. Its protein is CASRPLRGGNTGELFF.